A single sample gave rise to the 4 T cell receptor beta chains below, sequenced in a study of regulatory T cells in long-lasting Graves disease. As for time point: persistent/refractory GD, antithyroid drugs over 5 years with positive TRAb. The TCR library was made from RNA extracted from PBMCs. Construction of the TCR beta libraries employed iRepertoire HTBI primers in conjunction with Arm-PCR of CDR3 regions. One entry per CDR3 protein results from TCRdb running MiXCR on the multiplex PCR reads. This sample yields around 500,000 distinct CDR3 sequences, of which more than 20% are seen a single time; under 9% belongs to the top ten. This sample comprised peripheral blood mononuclear cells (PBMCs), obtained when the disease was refractory, from a patient treated with antithyroid drugs. The receptors originated from a female donor with Graves disease.

The CDR3 DNA sequence: TGTGCCAGCAGCTTAATCAGCCGGACCGGGACAGGGGGGGATGAGCAGTTCTTC. Residues: CASSLISRTGTGGDEQFF. The chain recombines TRBV13 with TRBJ2-1; TRBD1 agrees at 11 bases. With V trimmed by 2 bases and J by 8 bases, 14 bases remained unmatched. This CDR3 spans 18 amino acids. Germline loops: CDR1 PRHDT, CDR2 FYEKMQ (reference sequence).

A remark on this clonotype: At one boundary the junction diverges from the germline segment, which might be a read error. The genes are TRBV10-3 and TRBJ2-3; perhaps D is TRBD1 or TRBD2 (5 bases each). CDR3 length equals 14 residues. Germline CDR1 ENHRY, CDR2 SYGVKD. CDR3 sequence reads: CASTPGTTMYTHYF. The CDR3 nucleotides are TGTGCCAGCACCCCAGGGACCACAATGTATACGCACTATTTT.

The sample holds many counts of this clonotype. V usage is TRBV20-1 and J usage is TRBJ2-7; 7 bases align to TRBD1. Germline V gene data show CDR1 as DFQATT and CDR2 as SNEGSKA (reference sequence). J was trimmed by 7 bases and V by 3 bases; bases with no gene match: 15. This CDR3 contains 15 residues. The CDR3 loop is CSARADRAQMGEQYF. The DNA for the CDR3 is TGCAGTGCTAGGGCAGACAGGGCTCAAATGGGGGAGCAGTACTTC.

The chain is built from TRBV12-5 and TRBJ2-1; D tentatively reads TRBD1 or TRBD2 (5 bases each). The CDR3 contains 15 residues. The V gene's germline CDR1 is LGHNT and CDR2 FRNRAP. V lost 5 bases to trimming and J lost 4 bases, with 15 bases between them. Here the CDR3 DNA reads TGTGCTAGTGGTCCGGGGTGGGGGTCTTACAATGAGCAGTTCTTC. This gives the protein CASGPGWGSYNEQFF.